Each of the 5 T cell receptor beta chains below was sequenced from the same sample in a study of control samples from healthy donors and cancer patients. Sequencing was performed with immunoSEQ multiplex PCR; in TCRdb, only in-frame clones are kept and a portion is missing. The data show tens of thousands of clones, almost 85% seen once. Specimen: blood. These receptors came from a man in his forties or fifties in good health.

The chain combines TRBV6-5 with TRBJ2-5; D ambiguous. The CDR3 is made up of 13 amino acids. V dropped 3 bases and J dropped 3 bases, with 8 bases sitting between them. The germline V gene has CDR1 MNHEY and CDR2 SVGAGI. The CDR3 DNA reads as TGTGCCAGCAGTTATCCCCGGGAAGAGACCCAGTACTTC. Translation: CASSYPREETQYF.

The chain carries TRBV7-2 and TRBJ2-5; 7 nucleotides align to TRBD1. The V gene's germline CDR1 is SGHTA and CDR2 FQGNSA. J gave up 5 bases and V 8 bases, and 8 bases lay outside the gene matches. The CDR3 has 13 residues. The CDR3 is CASGDRVRETQYF. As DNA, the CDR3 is TGTGCCAGCGGCGACAGGGTGAGGGAGACCCAGTACTTC.

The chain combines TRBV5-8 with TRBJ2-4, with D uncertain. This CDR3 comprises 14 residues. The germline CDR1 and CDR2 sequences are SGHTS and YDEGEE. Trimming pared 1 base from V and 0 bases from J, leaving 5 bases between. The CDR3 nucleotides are TGTGCCAGCAGCTTGCAGATAGCCAAAAACATTCAGTACTTC. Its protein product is CASSLQIAKNIQYF.

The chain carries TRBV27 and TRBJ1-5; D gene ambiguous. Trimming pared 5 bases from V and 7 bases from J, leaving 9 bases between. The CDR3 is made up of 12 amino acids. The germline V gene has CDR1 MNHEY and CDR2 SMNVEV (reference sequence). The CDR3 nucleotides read TGTGCCAGCAGTCGGGTTGGCCAGCCCCAGCATTTT. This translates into CASSRVGQPQHF.

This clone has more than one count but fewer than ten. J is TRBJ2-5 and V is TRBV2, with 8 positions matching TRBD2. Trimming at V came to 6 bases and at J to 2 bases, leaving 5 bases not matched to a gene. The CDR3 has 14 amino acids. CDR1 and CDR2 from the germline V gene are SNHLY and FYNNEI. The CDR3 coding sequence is TGTGCCAGCAGAGGGAGCGGGGGACAAGAGACCCAGTACTTC. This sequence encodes CASRGSGGQETQYF.